This TCR beta chain was profiled in a study of blood T cell repertoires in COVID-19. Overall study: Both acute and convalescent COVID-19 samples were obtained from the United States, Italy and Spain. The cDNA or gDNA used as material had been derived from T cells, B-cell-depleted T cells, or PBMCs.

The V and J ends lost 2 bases and 4 bases respectively, with 14 bases between them. The CDR3 spans 15 residues. Germline V CDR1 and CDR2: MNHEY, SVGAGI. Generated by immunoSEQ multiplex PCR, the TCRdb table keeps only in-frame clones and is missing some. In the table there are fewer than 120,000 clones, 88% of which are singletons. The specimen sequenced was peripheral blood. This receptor was taken from a woman in her 50s with acute or convalescent COVID-19. The rearrangement links TRBV6-5 to TRBJ1-1; D unresolved. This CDR3 is CASSYLHRGGTEAFF. The DNA for the CDR3 is TGTGCCAGCAGTTACCTCCACCGGGGAGGCACTGAAGCTTTCTTT.